The rows below give T cell receptor beta chains drawn from one sample of a study of control samples from healthy donors and cancer patients. This table comes from immunoSEQ multiplex PCR, and its TCRdb copy is limited to in-frame clones, with some not included. The repertoire holds about 130,000 clones, with roughly 90% as singletons. Source material: blood. The origin of the receptors is a man aged 18-30 years in good health. Each CDR3 is given with its conserved first and last residue. The size field is filled for only some rows; it gives once, few, many or a size class.

v_call: TRBV9; clone_size: -; j_call: TRBJ2-2; cdr3_aa: CASSVGGLGTGELFF
v_call: TRBV3-1/TRBV3-2; clone_size: -; j_call: TRBJ1-2; cdr3_aa: CASSQSEGAIGYTF
v_call: TRBV9; clone_size: -; j_call: TRBJ1-5; cdr3_aa: CASSVGQGDQPQHF
v_call: TRBV5-1; clone_size: -; j_call: TRBJ1-1; cdr3_aa: CASSLVGGRANTEAFF
v_call: TRBV6-5; clone_size: -; j_call: TRBJ1-4; cdr3_aa: CASQRHLVNEKLFF
v_call: TRBV4-1; clone_size: -; j_call: TRBJ2-3; cdr3_aa: CASSQVPSGGWTDTQYF
v_call: TRBV5-1; clone_size: -; j_call: TRBJ1-1; cdr3_aa: CASSPGQGGTEAFF
v_call: TRBV4-1; clone_size: -; j_call: TRBJ2-3; cdr3_aa: CASSQDSRGAQYF
v_call: TRBV5-5; clone_size: -; j_call: TRBJ1-3; cdr3_aa: CASSFGQGRENTIYF
v_call: TRBV18; clone_size: -; j_call: TRBJ1-2; cdr3_aa: CASSVDTNYGYTF
v_call: TRBV3-1/TRBV3-2; clone_size: -; j_call: TRBJ2-1; cdr3_aa: CASSGPREQFF
v_call: TRBV19; clone_size: -; j_call: TRBJ2-1; cdr3_aa: CASTPDRFSYNEQFF
v_call: TRBV30; clone_size: -; j_call: TRBJ2-7; cdr3_aa: CAYHEKGLSYEQYF
v_call: TRBV5-4; clone_size: -; j_call: TRBJ2-7; cdr3_aa: CASSLVGGGFYEQYF
v_call: TRBV15; clone_size: once; j_call: TRBJ1-1; cdr3_aa: CATSFDNTEAFF
v_call: TRBV4-1; clone_size: -; j_call: TRBJ2-1; cdr3_aa: CASRSGLAGGNEQFF
v_call: TRBV7-3; clone_size: -; j_call: TRBJ2-1; cdr3_aa: CASSLTSGASYNEQFF
v_call: TRBV10-3; clone_size: once; j_call: TRBJ1-3; cdr3_aa: CAISESLIRNSGNTIYF
v_call: TRBV3-1/TRBV3-2; clone_size: -; j_call: TRBJ1-6; cdr3_aa: CASSQDRGRTNSPLHF
v_call: TRBV6-5; clone_size: -; j_call: TRBJ2-3; cdr3_aa: CASSYAAPDTQYF
v_call: TRBV5-4; clone_size: -; j_call: TRBJ2-7; cdr3_aa: CASSPDRGQTYEQYF
v_call: TRBV27; clone_size: -; j_call: TRBJ2-1; cdr3_aa: CASSLSPGQGVLYNEQFF
v_call: TRBV6-5; clone_size: -; j_call: TRBJ2-2; cdr3_aa: CASSYSWPTHRELFF
v_call: TRBV18; clone_size: -; j_call: TRBJ1-2; cdr3_aa: CASSPPEGTAYNYGYTF
v_call: TRBV5-1; clone_size: -; j_call: TRBJ2-1; cdr3_aa: CASSFPGGLNEQFF